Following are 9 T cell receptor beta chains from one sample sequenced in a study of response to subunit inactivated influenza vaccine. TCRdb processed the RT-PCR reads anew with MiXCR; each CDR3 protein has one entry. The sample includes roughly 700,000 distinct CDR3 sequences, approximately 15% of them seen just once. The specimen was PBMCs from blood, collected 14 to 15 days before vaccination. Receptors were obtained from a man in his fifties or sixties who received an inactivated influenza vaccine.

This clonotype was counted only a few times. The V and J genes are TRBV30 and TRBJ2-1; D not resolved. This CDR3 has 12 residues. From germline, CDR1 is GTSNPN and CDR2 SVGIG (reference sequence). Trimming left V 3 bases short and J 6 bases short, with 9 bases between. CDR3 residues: CAWRSLGNEQFF. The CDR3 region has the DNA TGTGCCTGGAGATCGTTGGGCAATGAGCAGTTCTTC.

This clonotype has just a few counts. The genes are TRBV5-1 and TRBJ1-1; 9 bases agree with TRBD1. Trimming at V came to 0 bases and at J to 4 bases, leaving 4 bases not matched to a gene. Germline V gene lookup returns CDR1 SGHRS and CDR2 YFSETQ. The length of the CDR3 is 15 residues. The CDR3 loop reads CASSLVGQGSTEAFF. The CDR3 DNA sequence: TGCGCCAGCAGCTTGGTCGGACAGGGGTCCACTGAAGCTTTCTTT.

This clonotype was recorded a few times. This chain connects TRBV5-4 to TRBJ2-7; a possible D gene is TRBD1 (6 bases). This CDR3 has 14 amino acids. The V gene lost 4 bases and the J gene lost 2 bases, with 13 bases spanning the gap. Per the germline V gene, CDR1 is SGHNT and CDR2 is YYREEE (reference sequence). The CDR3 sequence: CASSQQGPPYEQYF. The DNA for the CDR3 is TGTGCCAGCAGCCAACAGGGTCCCCCCTACGAGCAGTACTTC.

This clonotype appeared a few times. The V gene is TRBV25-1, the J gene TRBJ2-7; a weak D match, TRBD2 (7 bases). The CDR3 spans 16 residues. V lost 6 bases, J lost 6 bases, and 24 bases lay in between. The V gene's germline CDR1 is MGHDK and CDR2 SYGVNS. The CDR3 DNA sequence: TGTGCCAGCAGCGACCCTGGGGGGGGGGCAAAAGGCGAGCAGTACTTC. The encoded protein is CASSDPGGGAKGEQYF.

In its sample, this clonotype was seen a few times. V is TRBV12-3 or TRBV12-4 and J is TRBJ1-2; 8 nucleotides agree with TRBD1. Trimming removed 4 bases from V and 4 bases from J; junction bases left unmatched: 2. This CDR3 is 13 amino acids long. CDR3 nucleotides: TGTGCCAGCAGTTGGGACAGGAGCTATGGCTACACCTTC. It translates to CASSWDRSYGYTF.

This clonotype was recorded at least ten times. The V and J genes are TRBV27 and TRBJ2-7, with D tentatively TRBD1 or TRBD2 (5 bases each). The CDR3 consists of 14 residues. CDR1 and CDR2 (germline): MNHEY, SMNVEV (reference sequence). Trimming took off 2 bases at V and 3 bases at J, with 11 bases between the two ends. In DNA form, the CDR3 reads TGTGCCAGCAGTTTACGAGGGGACCGCTACGAGCAGTACTTC. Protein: CASSLRGDRYEQYF.

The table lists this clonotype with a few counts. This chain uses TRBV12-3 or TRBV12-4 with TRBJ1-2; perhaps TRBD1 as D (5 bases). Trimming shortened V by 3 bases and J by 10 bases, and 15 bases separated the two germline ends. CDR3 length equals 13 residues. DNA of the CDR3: TGTGCCAGCAGTTTCCCGTTCCCAGGGCCCTACACCTTC. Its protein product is CASSFPFPGPYTF.

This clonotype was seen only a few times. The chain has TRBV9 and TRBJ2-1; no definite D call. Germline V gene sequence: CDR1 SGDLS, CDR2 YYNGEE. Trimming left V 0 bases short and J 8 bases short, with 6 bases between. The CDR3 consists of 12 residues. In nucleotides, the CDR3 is TGTGCCAGCAGCGTAGGGGGTCATGAGCAGTTCTTC. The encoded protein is CASSVGGHEQFF.

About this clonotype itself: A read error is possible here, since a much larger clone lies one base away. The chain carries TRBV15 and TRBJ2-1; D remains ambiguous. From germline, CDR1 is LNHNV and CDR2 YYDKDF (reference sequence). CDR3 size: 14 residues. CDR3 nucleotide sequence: TGTGCCACCAGCAGTATCAAGAAACACAATGAGCACTTCTTC. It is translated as CATSSIKKHNEHFF.